One sample yielded the 6 T cell receptor beta chains listed below, sequenced in a study of blood T cell repertoires in COVID-19. The assay was immunoSEQ multiplex PCR, and TCRdb's table has in-frame clones only and misses some. The profile shows under 150,000 clones, around three quarters of them singletons. Sequencing was performed on peripheral blood. These receptors originate from a human donor in a cohort sampled during active COVID-19.

V usage is TRBV7-4 and J usage is TRBJ2-2; TRBD1 aligns across 10 bases. Trimming took 2 bases from V and 3 from J; bases not matched to a gene: 9. The CDR3 has 18 amino acids. The germline V gene encodes CDR1 SGHVT and CDR2 SQSDAQ. This chain's CDR3 is CASSLPSIGQGDTGELFF. As DNA, the CDR3 is TGTGCCAGCAGCTTACCATCCATTGGACAGGGGGACACCGGGGAGCTGTTTTTT.

This chain uses TRBV5-4 with TRBJ1-1, with 8 bases identical to TRBD1. There are 14 residues in the CDR3. Looked up from germline, CDR1 is SGHNT and CDR2 is YYREEE (reference sequence). Losses at the gene ends were 5 bases for V and 6 bases for J; bases not matched to a gene: 9. The CDR3: CASRAGTGIPEAFF. DNA of the CDR3: TGTGCCAGCAGAGCCGGGACAGGAATTCCTGAAGCTTTCTTT.

V is TRBV25-1 and J is TRBJ1-3; TRBD1 is a possible D gene (5 bases). Germline V CDR1 and CDR2: MGHDK, SYGVNS. The length of the CDR3 is 13 residues. Trimming stripped 6 bases from V and 0 bases from J, with 6 bases between. The CDR3 coding sequence is TGTGCCAGCAGGGGACTCTCTGGAAACACCATATATTTT. Its protein product is CASRGLSGNTIYF.

This chain connects TRBV6-2 or TRBV6-3 to TRBJ2-7; 9 bases are shared with TRBD2. V lost 0 bases, J lost 0 bases, and 0 bases stayed unmatched. This CDR3 contains 15 residues. Germline CDR1 reads MNHEY; CDR2 reads SVGEGT. CDR3 protein: CASSYSTSGSYEQYF. CDR3 in DNA: TGTGCCAGCAGTTACTCGACTAGCGGCTCCTACGAGCAGTACTTC.

The rearrangement links TRBV29-1 to TRBJ2-1; 8 nucleotides align to TRBD2. Germline V lookup: CDR1 SQVTM, CDR2 ANQGSEA. This CDR3 region has 13 residues. With 6 bases clipped from V and 3 bases from J, the junction kept 4 bases outside the gene matches. CDR3 region: CSVRGELYNEQFF. Here the CDR3 DNA reads TGCAGCGTGCGGGGGGAGCTCTACAATGAGCAGTTCTTC.

The V gene is TRBV2, the J gene TRBJ1-2; D is ambiguous. Per germline, CDR1 SNHLY and CDR2 FYNNEI. Deletions cut 3 bases from V and 2 bases from J, with 10 bases between. The CDR3 runs 14 residues. CDR3 in amino acids: CASSDTPENYGYTF. Here the CDR3 DNA reads TGTGCCAGCAGTGACACGCCAGAAAACTATGGCTACACCTTC. Supplemented by reference TRBV2 and TRBJ1-2, the full variable domain reads EPEVTQTPSHQVTQMGQEVILRCVPISNHLYFYWYRQILGQKVEFLVSFYNNEISEKSEIFDDQFSVERPDGSNFTLKIRSTKLEDSAMYFCASSDTPENYGYTFGSGTRLTVV.